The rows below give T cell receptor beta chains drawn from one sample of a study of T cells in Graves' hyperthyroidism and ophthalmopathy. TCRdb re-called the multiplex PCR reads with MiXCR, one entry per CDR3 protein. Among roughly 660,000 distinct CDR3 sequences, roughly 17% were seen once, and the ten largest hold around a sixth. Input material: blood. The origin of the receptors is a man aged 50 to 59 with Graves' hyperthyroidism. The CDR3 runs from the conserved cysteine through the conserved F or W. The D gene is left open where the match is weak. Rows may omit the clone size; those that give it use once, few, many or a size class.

CDR3 protein: CASSGTGTGETQYF
CDR3 DNA: TGTGCCAGCAGCGGCACAGGTACTGGCGAGACCCAGTACTTC
V gene: TRBV9
D gene: -
clone size: -
J gene: TRBJ2-5

CDR3 protein: CASSLASGRGNEQFF
CDR3 DNA: TGTGCCAGCAGCCTGGCTAGCGGGAGGGGCAATGAGCAGTTCTTC
V gene: TRBV7-3
D gene: TRBD2
clone size: -
J gene: TRBJ2-1

CDR3 protein: CASSHTETYEQYF
CDR3 DNA: TGTGCCAGCAGCCATACCGAAACCTACGAGCAGTACTTC
V gene: TRBV28
D gene: -
clone size: many
J gene: TRBJ2-7

CDR3 protein: CAISESRWGRAAYEQYF
CDR3 DNA: TGTGCCATCAGTGAGTCTAGGTGGGGTCGGGCAGCCTACGAGCAGTACTTC
V gene: TRBV10-3
D gene: -
clone size: many
J gene: TRBJ2-7

CDR3 protein: CASSLEIANYNEQFF
CDR3 DNA: TGTGCCAGCAGCTTAGAAATAGCGAATTACAATGAGCAGTTCTTC
V gene: TRBV11-1
D gene: -
clone size: many
J gene: TRBJ2-1

CDR3 protein: CAISETGSGGNEQFF
CDR3 DNA: TGTGCCATCAGTGAAACAGGGAGTGGGGGAAATGAGCAGTTCTTC
V gene: TRBV10-3
D gene: -
clone size: many
J gene: TRBJ2-1

CDR3 protein: CSAQDQGSNYGYTF
CDR3 DNA: TGCAGCGCCCAAGATCAGGGTTCTAACTATGGCTACACCTTC
V gene: TRBV29-1
D gene: -
clone size: -
J gene: TRBJ1-2

CDR3 protein: CASSLGQSSNQPQHF
CDR3 DNA: TGTGCCAGCAGTTTAGGACAGAGTAGCAATCAGCCCCAGCATTTT
V gene: TRBV28
D gene: -
clone size: few
J gene: TRBJ1-5

CDR3 protein: CASSIEGTSGSYEQYF
CDR3 DNA: TGTGCCAGTAGTATAGAAGGGACTAGCGGATCCTACGAGCAGTACTTC
V gene: TRBV19
D gene: TRBD2
clone size: -
J gene: TRBJ2-7

CDR3 protein: CAWSVPPGRGQYF
CDR3 DNA: TGTGCCTGGAGTGTACCGCCTGGCAGAGGGCAGTACTTC
V gene: TRBV30
D gene: -
clone size: few
J gene: TRBJ2-7

CDR3 protein: CACTTGGNNSPLHF
CDR3 DNA: TGTGCCTGCACGACAGGGGGAAACAATTCACCCCTCCACTTT
V gene: TRBV30
D gene: TRBD1
clone size: -
J gene: TRBJ1-6

CDR3 protein: CASSPGLAYQETQYF
CDR3 DNA: TGTGCCAGCTCACCCGGACTAGCGTACCAAGAGACCCAGTACTTC
V gene: TRBV18
D gene: TRBD2
clone size: many
J gene: TRBJ2-5

CDR3 protein: CASSMGGSGASYNEQFF
CDR3 DNA: TGTGCCAGTAGTATGGGTGGTAGCGGGGCATCCTACAATGAGCAGTTCTTC
V gene: TRBV19
D gene: TRBD2
clone size: few
J gene: TRBJ2-1

CDR3 protein: CAWSVRGGLGNTIYF
CDR3 DNA: TGTGCCTGGAGTGTACGGGGAGGACTTGGAAACACCATATATTTT
V gene: TRBV30
D gene: -
clone size: many
J gene: TRBJ1-3

CDR3 protein: CTSSLITDTQYF
CDR3 DNA: TGTACCAGCAGCTTAATTACAGATACGCAGTATTTT
V gene: TRBV7-2
D gene: -
clone size: once
J gene: TRBJ2-3

CDR3 protein: CASSQDPASGPETQYF
CDR3 DNA: TGTGCCAGCAGCCAAGATCCGGCTAGCGGGCCAGAGACCCAGTACTTC
V gene: TRBV4-2
D gene: TRBD2
clone size: few
J gene: TRBJ2-5

CDR3 protein: CASSVAGGVYNEQFF
CDR3 DNA: TGTGCCAGCTCCGTAGCGGGAGGGGTATACAATGAGCAGTTCTTC
V gene: TRBV19
D gene: TRBD2
clone size: -
J gene: TRBJ2-1

CDR3 protein: CSAVSGRWIGNEQFF
CDR3 DNA: TGCAGTGCGGTGAGCGGGAGATGGATAGGCAATGAGCAGTTCTTC
V gene: TRBV20-1
D gene: TRBD2
clone size: -
J gene: TRBJ2-1

CDR3 protein: CASSPLEEETQYF
CDR3 DNA: TGTGCCAGCTCACCTCTAGAAGAAGAGACCCAGTACTTC
V gene: TRBV18
D gene: -
clone size: many
J gene: TRBJ2-5

CDR3 protein: CASTLEGTGNEKLFF
CDR3 DNA: TGTGCCAGCACCCTGGAGGGGACAGGGAATGAAAAACTGTTTTTT
V gene: TRBV2
D gene: TRBD1
clone size: many
J gene: TRBJ1-4

CDR3 protein: CSARGQRTNEKLFF
CDR3 DNA: TGCAGTGCTAGAGGTCAGAGAACTAATGAAAAACTGTTTTTT
V gene: TRBV20-1
D gene: -
clone size: -
J gene: TRBJ1-4

CDR3 protein: CASSLSDIAGPGTGANVLTF
CDR3 DNA: TGTGCCAGCAGCTTAAGCGACATTGCGGGGCCGGGGACTGGGGCCAACGTCCTGACTTTC
V gene: TRBV7-9
D gene: -
clone size: few
J gene: TRBJ2-6

CDR3 protein: CASSPRGVTEAFF
CDR3 DNA: TGTGCCAGCAGCCCGCGGGGGGTCACTGAAGCTTTCTTT
V gene: TRBV7-8
D gene: -
clone size: many
J gene: TRBJ1-1

CDR3 protein: CASSTAMSTDTQYF
CDR3 DNA: TGTGCCAGCAGCACAGCGATGAGCACAGATACGCAGTATTTT
V gene: TRBV28
D gene: -
clone size: many
J gene: TRBJ2-3

CDR3 protein: CASKGETYEQYF
CDR3 DNA: TGTGCCAGCAAGGGCGAAACCTACGAGCAGTACTTC
V gene: TRBV2
D gene: -
clone size: many
J gene: TRBJ2-7

CDR3 protein: CASSPPGSARTYEQYF
CDR3 DNA: TGTGCCAGCTCACCACCGGGGAGCGCCAGGACCTACGAGCAGTACTTC
V gene: TRBV18
D gene: -
clone size: few
J gene: TRBJ2-7

CDR3 protein: CASSGGQTGGYNEQFF
CDR3 DNA: TGTGCCAGCAGTGGAGGACAGACAGGGGGATACAATGAGCAGTTCTTC
V gene: TRBV2
D gene: TRBD1
clone size: -
J gene: TRBJ2-1

CDR3 protein: CASSRRSSTDTQYF
CDR3 DNA: TGTGCCAGCAGCAGGAGGTCTAGCACAGATACGCAGTATTTT
V gene: TRBV7-9
D gene: -
clone size: many
J gene: TRBJ2-3

CDR3 protein: CASSTRRRLAAYYEQYF
CDR3 DNA: TGTGCCAGCAGTACCCGACGGCGACTAGCAGCCTACTACGAGCAGTACTTC
V gene: TRBV27
D gene: TRBD2
clone size: many
J gene: TRBJ2-7

CDR3 protein: CASSQSFDRGSGNTIYF
CDR3 DNA: TGTGCCAGCAGCCAATCCTTTGACAGGGGGTCCGGAAACACCATATATTTT
V gene: TRBV3-1
D gene: TRBD1
clone size: once
J gene: TRBJ1-3

CDR3 protein: CASSLMGGDYGYTF
CDR3 DNA: TGTGCCAGCAGCTTAATGGGGGGTGACTATGGCTACACCTTC
V gene: TRBV7-9
D gene: -
clone size: -
J gene: TRBJ1-2

CDR3 protein: CASSIWAVRTTEAFF
CDR3 DNA: TGTGCCAGTAGTATATGGGCAGTTCGAACCACTGAAGCTTTCTTT
V gene: TRBV19
D gene: -
clone size: few
J gene: TRBJ1-1

CDR3 protein: CASSLGSLAGETQYF
CDR3 DNA: TGTGCCAGCAGCTTAGGCTCACTAGCGGGAGAGACCCAGTACTTC
V gene: TRBV7-2
D gene: TRBD2
clone size: many
J gene: TRBJ2-5

CDR3 protein: CASMGGGPQRDEQFF
CDR3 DNA: TGTGCCAGCATGGGCGGAGGGCCTCAAAGAGATGAGCAGTTCTTC
V gene: TRBV6-2/TRBV6-3
D gene: -
clone size: few
J gene: TRBJ2-1

CDR3 protein: CSARGSGQAQETQYF
CDR3 DNA: TGCAGTGCTAGAGGTAGCGGACAAGCTCAAGAGACCCAGTACTTC
V gene: TRBV20-1
D gene: -
clone size: many
J gene: TRBJ2-5

CDR3 protein: CASSQSVGELFF
CDR3 DNA: TGCGCCAGCAGCCAATCCGTCGGGGAGCTGTTTTTT
V gene: TRBV4-1
D gene: -
clone size: -
J gene: TRBJ2-2

CDR3 protein: CASSRPQGQPNTEAFF
CDR3 DNA: TGTGCCAGCAGCCGCCCCCAGGGGCAGCCGAACACTGAAGCTTTCTTT
V gene: TRBV6-2/TRBV6-3
D gene: -
clone size: few
J gene: TRBJ1-1

CDR3 protein: CASSPRLHSSNEKLFF
CDR3 DNA: TGTGCCAGCAGCCCAAGACTGCACAGCTCTAATGAAAAACTGTTTTTT
V gene: TRBV4-2
D gene: -
clone size: -
J gene: TRBJ1-4

CDR3 protein: CASSSPPTSGSTDTQYF
CDR3 DNA: TGTGCCAGCAGTTCTCCCCCGACTAGCGGTAGCACAGATACGCAGTATTTT
V gene: TRBV28
D gene: TRBD2
clone size: many
J gene: TRBJ2-3

CDR3 protein: CASSLGVGLAGQSSTDTQYF
CDR3 DNA: TGCGCCAGCAGCTTGGGCGTGGGACTAGCGGGACAGTCTAGCACAGATACGCAGTATTTT
V gene: TRBV5-1
D gene: TRBD2
clone size: few
J gene: TRBJ2-3

CDR3 protein: CASTPGGARREKLFF
CDR3 DNA: TGTGCCAGCACTCCAGGGGGGGCCCGTCGGGAAAAACTGTTTTTT
V gene: TRBV12-3/TRBV12-4
D gene: TRBD1
clone size: -
J gene: TRBJ1-4

CDR3 protein: CASSQGSGGLLYSPLHF
CDR3 DNA: TGTGCCAGCAGCCAAGGATCTGGGGGTTTGTTGTATTCACCCCTCCACTTT
V gene: TRBV3-1
D gene: -
clone size: many
J gene: TRBJ1-6

CDR3 protein: CAWSVTGGYHNEQFF
CDR3 DNA: TGTGCCTGGAGTGTAACGGGCGGGTACCACAATGAGCAGTTCTTC
V gene: TRBV30
D gene: -
clone size: many
J gene: TRBJ2-1

CDR3 protein: CASSEAGRSNTGELFF
CDR3 DNA: TGTGCCAGCAGTGAAGCGGGCAGGTCGAACACCGGGGAGCTGTTTTTT
V gene: TRBV2
D gene: -
clone size: -
J gene: TRBJ2-2

CDR3 protein: CASSQVPGQGKGSYNEQFF
CDR3 DNA: TGTGCCAGCAGCCAAGTCCCGGGACAGGGAAAGGGGTCCTACAATGAGCAGTTCTTC
V gene: TRBV14
D gene: TRBD1
clone size: -
J gene: TRBJ2-1

CDR3 protein: CASSPEGQGNSPLHF
CDR3 DNA: TGTGCCAGCAGCCCAGAGGGACAGGGTAATTCACCCCTCCACTTT
V gene: TRBV3-1
D gene: TRBD1
clone size: few
J gene: TRBJ1-6

CDR3 protein: CASSYTWTETYEQYF
CDR3 DNA: TGTGCCAGCAGTTACACCTGGACGGAGACCTACGAGCAGTACTTC
V gene: TRBV6-5
D gene: -
clone size: few
J gene: TRBJ2-7

CDR3 protein: CASSSQTGLAETQYF
CDR3 DNA: TGTGCCAGCAGCTCCCAGACAGGGTTGGCGGAGACCCAGTACTTC
V gene: TRBV14
D gene: TRBD1
clone size: many
J gene: TRBJ2-5